The rows below give T cell receptor beta chains drawn from one sample of a study of blood T cells in healthy people across ages. Each CDR3 protein gets one entry after TCRdb re-called the 5' RACE reads with MiXCR. The table includes 700,000 to 850,000 distinct CDR3 sequences, 35% to 40% detected once. Sequencing used blood. These TCRs come from a man aged 18 to 29 in good health. Both conserved end residues are part of each CDR3. A D gene is named only where the DNA matches it firmly.

>TRBD1|TRBJ2-2|TRBV7-2
CASSWGTGYPNTGELFF
>NA|TRBJ1-1|TRBV6-1
CASSELRGTEAFF
>NA|TRBJ2-2|TRBV4-3
CASSQERGPNTGELFF
>TRBD2|TRBJ2-1|TRBV7-2
CAGSFWEGLGNEQFF
>NA|TRBJ1-6|TRBV12-3/TRBV12-4
CASSPEQGLNSPLHF
>TRBD2|TRBJ2-3|TRBV7-2
CASSLTAAGGLTDTQYF
>TRBD2|TRBJ2-3|TRBV7-8
CASSLLARLAGGQKDTQYF
>TRBD1|TRBJ2-1|TRBV6-6
CAITTGIEETQFF
>TRBD2|TRBJ2-2|TRBV2
CASSVERGGRNGELFF
>TRBD1|TRBJ1-1|TRBV7-9
CASSHDGTGGIRTEAFF
>NA|TRBJ2-7|TRBV9
CASSVGQGKTYEQYF
>TRBD2|TRBJ2-1|TRBV7-9
CANSSLRGSSYNEQFF
>NA|TRBJ2-6|TRBV4-3
CASSQDRPWRPSGANVLTF
>NA|TRBJ1-6|TRBV6-6
CASSYLGVASPLHF
>NA|NA|TRBV20-1
CSARGAKDSYNEQYF
>TRBD2|TRBJ2-3|TRBV15
CATSRGAAGLTDTQYF
>NA|TRBJ2-7|TRBV7-9
CAAGSSCNEQYF
>NA|TRBJ2-6|TRBV5-1
CASSKVNSGANVLTF
>TRBD1|TRBJ1-4|TRBV5-1
CASSLTGVEEKLFF
>NA|TRBJ1-4|TRBV12-3/TRBV12-4
CASSFARGSGELFF
>NA|TRBJ2-4|TRBV5-6
CASSFGLNAKNIQYF
>TRBD1|TRBJ2-3|TRBV4-3
CASSQITGASTDTQYF
>TRBD1|TRBJ2-1|TRBV20-1
CSGDRGIYNEQFF
>TRBD1|TRBJ2-7|TRBV4-2
CASSQDATGPYEQYF
>NA|TRBJ2-1|TRBV6-4
CARSGQYSYNEQFF
>NA|TRBJ1-2|TRBV30
CAWTYWRRPNYGYTF
>TRBD1|TRBJ2-7|TRBV5-1
CASRPDRGAYNEQYF
>NA|TRBJ2-1|TRBV5-1
CASSPNDLAGEQFF
>TRBD1|TRBJ2-7|TRBV6-2/TRBV6-3
CASTPRGQGYYEQYF
>TRBD1|TRBJ2-5|TRBV7-2
CASSSPLGDRIRETQYF
>TRBD2|TRBJ2-1|TRBV12-3/TRBV12-4
CASSPGTSGAGRMYNEQFF
>TRBD2|TRBJ2-3|TRBV20-1
CSARVRTSGGTQYF
>NA|TRBJ1-1|TRBV7-9
CASTLRISEAFF